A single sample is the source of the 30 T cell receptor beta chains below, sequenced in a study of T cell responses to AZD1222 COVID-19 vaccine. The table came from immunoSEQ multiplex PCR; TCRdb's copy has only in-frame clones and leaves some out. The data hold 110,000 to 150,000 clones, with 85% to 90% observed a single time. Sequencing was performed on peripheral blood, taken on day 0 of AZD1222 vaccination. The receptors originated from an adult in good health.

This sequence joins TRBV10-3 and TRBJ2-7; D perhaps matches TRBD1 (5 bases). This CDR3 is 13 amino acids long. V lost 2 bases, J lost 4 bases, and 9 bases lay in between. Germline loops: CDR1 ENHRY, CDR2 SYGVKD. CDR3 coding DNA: TGTGCCATCAGTGAGAGGGGTCTGTACGAGCAGTACTTC. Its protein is CAISERGLYEQYF.

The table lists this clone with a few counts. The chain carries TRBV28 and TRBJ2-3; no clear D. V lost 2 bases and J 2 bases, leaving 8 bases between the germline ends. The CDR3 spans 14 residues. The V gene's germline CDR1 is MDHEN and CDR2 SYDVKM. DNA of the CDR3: TGTGCCAGCAGTTTAGAGGCCTTCACAGATACGCAGTATTTT. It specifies CASSLEAFTDTQYF.

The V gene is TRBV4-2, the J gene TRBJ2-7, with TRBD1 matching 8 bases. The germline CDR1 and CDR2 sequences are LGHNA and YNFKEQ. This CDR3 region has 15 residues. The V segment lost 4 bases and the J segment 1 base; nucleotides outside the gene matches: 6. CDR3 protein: CASSPITGGSYEQYF. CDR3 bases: TGTGCCAGCAGCCCCATCACAGGGGGTTCCTACGAGCAGTACTTC.

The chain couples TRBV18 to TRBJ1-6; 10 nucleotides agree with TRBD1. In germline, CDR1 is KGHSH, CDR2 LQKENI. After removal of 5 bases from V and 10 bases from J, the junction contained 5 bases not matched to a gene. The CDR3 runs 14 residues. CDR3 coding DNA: TGTGCCAGCTCATCCGACAGGGGGCAATCACCCCTCCACTTT. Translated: CASSSDRGQSPLHF.

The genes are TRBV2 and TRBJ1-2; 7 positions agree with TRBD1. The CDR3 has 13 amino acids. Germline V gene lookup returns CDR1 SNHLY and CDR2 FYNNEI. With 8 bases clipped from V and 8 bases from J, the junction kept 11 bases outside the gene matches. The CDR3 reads CASLNDRVRGYTF. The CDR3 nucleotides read TGTGCCAGCCTAAACGACAGGGTACGAGGCTACACCTTC.

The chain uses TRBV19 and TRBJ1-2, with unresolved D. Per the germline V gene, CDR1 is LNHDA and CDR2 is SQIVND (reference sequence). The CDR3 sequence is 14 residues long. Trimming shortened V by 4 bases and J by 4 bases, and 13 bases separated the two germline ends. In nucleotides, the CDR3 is TGTGCCAGTAGTAGGGCGGCAGCGGGCTATGGCTACACCTTC. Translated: CASSRAAAGYGYTF.

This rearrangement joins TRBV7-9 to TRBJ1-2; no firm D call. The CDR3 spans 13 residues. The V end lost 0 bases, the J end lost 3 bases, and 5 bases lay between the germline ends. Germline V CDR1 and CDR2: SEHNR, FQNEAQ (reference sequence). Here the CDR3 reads CASSLAEDYGYTF. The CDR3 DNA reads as TGTGCCAGCAGCTTAGCGGAAGACTATGGCTACACCTTC.

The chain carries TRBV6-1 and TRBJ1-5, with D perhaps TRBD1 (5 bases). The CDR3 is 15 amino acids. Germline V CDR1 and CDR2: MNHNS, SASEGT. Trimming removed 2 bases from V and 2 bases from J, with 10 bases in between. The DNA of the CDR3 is TGTGCCAGCAGTGAATATTTACAGGGCAATCAGCCCCAGCATTTT. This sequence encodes CASSEYLQGNQPQHF.

In nucleotides, the CDR3 is TGCGCCAGCAGTCTTAACACTGAAGCTTTCTTT. As protein: CASSLNTEAFF. The rearrangement uses TRBV10-2 and TRBJ1-1; D is unclear. Germline loops: CDR1 WSHSY, CDR2 SAAADI. CDR3 size: 11 residues. V was clipped by 5 bases and J by 2 bases, with 3 bases between them.

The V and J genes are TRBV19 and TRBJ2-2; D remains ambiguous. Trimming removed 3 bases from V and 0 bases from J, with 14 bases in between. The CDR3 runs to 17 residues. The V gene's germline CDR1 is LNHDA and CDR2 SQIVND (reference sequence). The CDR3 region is CASSMLVRYSNTGELFF. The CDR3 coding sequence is TGTGCCAGTAGTATGTTAGTCCGGTATTCGAACACCGGGGAGCTGTTTTTT.

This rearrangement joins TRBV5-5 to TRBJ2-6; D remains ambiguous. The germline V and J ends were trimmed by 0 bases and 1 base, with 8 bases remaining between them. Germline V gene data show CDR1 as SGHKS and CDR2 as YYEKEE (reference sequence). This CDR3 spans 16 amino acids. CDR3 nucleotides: TGTGCCAGCAGCTTGGCCGTGGGATCTGGGGCCAACGTCCTGACTTTC. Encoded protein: CASSLAVGSGANVLTF.

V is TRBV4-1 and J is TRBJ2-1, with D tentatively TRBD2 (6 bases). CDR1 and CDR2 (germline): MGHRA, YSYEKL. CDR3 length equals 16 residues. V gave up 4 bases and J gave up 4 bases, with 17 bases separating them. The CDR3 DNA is TGCGCCAGCAGCCGCTCCTTCATGGGGAGGTACAATGAGCAGTTCTTC. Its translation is CASSRSFMGRYNEQFF.

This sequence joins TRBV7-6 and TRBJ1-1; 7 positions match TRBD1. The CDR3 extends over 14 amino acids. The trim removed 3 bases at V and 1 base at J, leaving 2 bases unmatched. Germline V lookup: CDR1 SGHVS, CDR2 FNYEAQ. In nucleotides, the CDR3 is TGTGCCAGCAGCTTGGGACAGCCGAACACTGAAGCTTTCTTT. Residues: CASSLGQPNTEAFF.

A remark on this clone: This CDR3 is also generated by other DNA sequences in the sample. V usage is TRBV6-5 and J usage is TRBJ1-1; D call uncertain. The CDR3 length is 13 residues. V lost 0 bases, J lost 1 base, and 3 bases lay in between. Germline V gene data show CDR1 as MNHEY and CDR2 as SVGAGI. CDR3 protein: CASSYSKNTEAFF. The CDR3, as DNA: TGTGCCAGCAGTTACTCGAAGAACACTGAAGCTTTCTTT.

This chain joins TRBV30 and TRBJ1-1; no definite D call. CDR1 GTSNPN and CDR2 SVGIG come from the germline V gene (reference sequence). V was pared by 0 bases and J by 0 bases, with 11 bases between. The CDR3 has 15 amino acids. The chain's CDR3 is CAWSVQLGMNTEAFF. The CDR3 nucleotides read TGTGCCTGGAGTGTACAGTTGGGCATGAACACTGAAGCTTTCTTT.

This CDR3 is CASSLSTGTENTEAFF. The DNA for the CDR3 is TGTGCCAGCAGTTTATCGACCGGGACAGAGAACACTGAAGCTTTCTTT. The rearrangement joins TRBV27 to TRBJ1-1; the match to TRBD1 covers 7 bases. CDR1 is MNHEY and CDR2 is SMNVEV in the germline V gene (reference sequence). V dropped 0 bases and J dropped 1; count of bases not matched to a gene: 5. The CDR3 is made up of 16 amino acids.

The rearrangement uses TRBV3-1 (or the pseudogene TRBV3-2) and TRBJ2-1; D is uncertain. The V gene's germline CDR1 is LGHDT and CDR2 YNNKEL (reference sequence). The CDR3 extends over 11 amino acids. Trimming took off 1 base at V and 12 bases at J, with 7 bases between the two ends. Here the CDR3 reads CASSQAGLQFF. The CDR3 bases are TGTGCCAGCAGCCAAGCAGGCCTGCAGTTCTTC.

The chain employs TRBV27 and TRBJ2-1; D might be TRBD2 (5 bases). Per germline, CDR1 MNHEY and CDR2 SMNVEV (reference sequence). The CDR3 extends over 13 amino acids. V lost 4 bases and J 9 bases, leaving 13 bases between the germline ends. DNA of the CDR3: TGTGCCAGCAGTTGGACTCTCGGCGGTGAGCAGTTCTTC. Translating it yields CASSWTLGGEQFF.

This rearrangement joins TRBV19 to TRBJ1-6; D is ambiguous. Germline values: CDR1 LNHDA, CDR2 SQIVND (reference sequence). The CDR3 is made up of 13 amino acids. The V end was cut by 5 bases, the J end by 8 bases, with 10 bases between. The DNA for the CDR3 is TGTGCCAGTAGTCGAACGGCTTATTCACCCCTCCACTTT. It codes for CASSRTAYSPLHF.

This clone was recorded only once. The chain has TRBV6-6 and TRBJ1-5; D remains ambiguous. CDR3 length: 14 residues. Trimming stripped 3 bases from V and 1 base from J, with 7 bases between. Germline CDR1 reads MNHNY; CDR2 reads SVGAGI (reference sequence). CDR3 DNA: TGTGCCAGCAGTTATTCACAGAGCAATCAGCCCCAGCATTTT. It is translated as CASSYSQSNQPQHF.

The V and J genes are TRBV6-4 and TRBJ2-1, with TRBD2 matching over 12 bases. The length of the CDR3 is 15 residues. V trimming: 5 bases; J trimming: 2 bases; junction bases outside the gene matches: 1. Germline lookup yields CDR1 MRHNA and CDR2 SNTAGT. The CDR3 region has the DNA TGTGCCAGCAGTTCTAGCGGGAGGGCCTACAATGAGCAGTTCTTC. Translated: CASSSSGRAYNEQFF.

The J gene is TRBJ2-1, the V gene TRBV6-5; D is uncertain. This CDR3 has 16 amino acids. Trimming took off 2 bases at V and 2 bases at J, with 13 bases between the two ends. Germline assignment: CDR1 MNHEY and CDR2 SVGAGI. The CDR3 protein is CASSYAVRKTYNEQFF. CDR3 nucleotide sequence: TGTGCCAGCAGTTACGCCGTCAGGAAAACCTACAATGAGCAGTTCTTC.

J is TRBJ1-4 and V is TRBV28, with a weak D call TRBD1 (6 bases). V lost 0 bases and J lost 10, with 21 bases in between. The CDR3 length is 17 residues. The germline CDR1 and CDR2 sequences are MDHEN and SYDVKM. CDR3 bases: TGTGCCAGCAGTTTATGGATAGCGGGGGGCGCTGCTAGAAAACTGTTTTTT. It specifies CASSLWIAGGAARKLFF.

The CDR3 loop is CASSLGNYEKLFF. The CDR3 region has the DNA TGTGCCAGCAGTTTGGGTAATTATGAAAAACTGTTTTTT. This chain links TRBV28 with TRBJ1-4; D is unclear. V lost 3 bases, J lost 6 bases, and 8 bases lay in between. CDR3 length: 13 amino acids. Germline values: CDR1 MDHEN, CDR2 SYDVKM.

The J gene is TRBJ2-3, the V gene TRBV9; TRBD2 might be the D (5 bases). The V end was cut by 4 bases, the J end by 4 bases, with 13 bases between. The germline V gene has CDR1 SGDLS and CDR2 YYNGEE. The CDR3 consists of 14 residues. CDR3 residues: CASSLGIGADTQYF. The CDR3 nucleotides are TGTGCCAGCAGCCTCGGGATCGGGGCAGATACGCAGTATTTT.

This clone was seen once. The CDR3: CASSFVGGGSQETQYF. The CDR3 DNA sequence: TGTGCCAGCAGCTTTGTGGGCGGGGGAAGCCAAGAGACCCAGTACTTC. The genes are TRBV11-2 and TRBJ2-5, with 7 bases that match TRBD2. This CDR3 region has 16 residues. J gave up 1 base and V 3 bases, and 8 bases lay outside the gene matches. CDR1 and CDR2 from the germline V gene are SGHAT and FQNNGV.

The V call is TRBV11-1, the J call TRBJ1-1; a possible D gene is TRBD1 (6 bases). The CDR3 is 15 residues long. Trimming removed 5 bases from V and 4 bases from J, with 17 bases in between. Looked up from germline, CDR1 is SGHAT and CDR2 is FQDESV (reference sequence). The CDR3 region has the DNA TGTGCCAGCAGCCCCGGGGGCTCCTCGAGCACTGAAGCTTTCTTT. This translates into CASSPGGSSSTEAFF.

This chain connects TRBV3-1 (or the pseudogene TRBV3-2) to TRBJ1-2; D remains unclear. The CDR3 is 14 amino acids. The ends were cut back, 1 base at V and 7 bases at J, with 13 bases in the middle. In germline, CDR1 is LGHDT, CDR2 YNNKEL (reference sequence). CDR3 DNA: TGTGCCAGCAGCCAAGGGACCGCCAGACGTGGCTACACCTTC. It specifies CASSQGTARRGYTF.

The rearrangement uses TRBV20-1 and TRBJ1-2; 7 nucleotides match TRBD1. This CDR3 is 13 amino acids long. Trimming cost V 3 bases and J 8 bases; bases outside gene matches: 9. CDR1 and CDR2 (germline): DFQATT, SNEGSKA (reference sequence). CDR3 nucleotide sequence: TGCAGTGCTAGTGGTGGGACAGCACAGGGCTACACCTTC. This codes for CSASGGTAQGYTF.

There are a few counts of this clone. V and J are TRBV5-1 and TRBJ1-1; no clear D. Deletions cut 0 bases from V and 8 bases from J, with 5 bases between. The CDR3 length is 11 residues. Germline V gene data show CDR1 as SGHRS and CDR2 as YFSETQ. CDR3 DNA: TGCGCCAGCAGCTTGGTGGGCGAAGCTTTCTTT. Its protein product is CASSLVGEAFF.